This is a list of T cell receptor beta chains from one sample in a study of PD-L1 blockade in urothelial cancer. Using immunoSEQ multiplex PCR, the repertoire was profiled, and TCRdb retains in-frame clones only, with some absent. The data hold 24,000 or so clones, with roughly nine tenths observed a single time. The sample consisted of PBMCs, taken around atezolizumab (anti-PD-L1) treatment. Every receptor here comes from a man between 50 and 59 years old with urothelial cancer. The CDR3 runs from the conserved cysteine through the conserved F or W. The D gene is left open where the match is weak. Expanded clones are given a class, and other clones once, few, many or no size at all.

j_call,clone_size,v_call,d_call,cdr3_nt,cdr3_aa
TRBJ2-5,.,TRBV16,.,TGTGCCAGCAGCCAATTATGGCAGGGAGGCCAAGAGACCCAGTACTTC,CASSQLWQGGQETQYF
TRBJ1-2,.,TRBV2,.,TGTGCCAGCACCAGGGCGGACTATGGCTACACCTTC,CASTRADYGYTF
TRBJ2-7,.,TRBV6-5,TRBD2,TGTGCCAGCAGCCCCCGGGTAGCGGGAGCGTACGAGCAGTACTTC,CASSPRVAGAYEQYF
TRBJ2-7,.,TRBV5-4,TRBD2,TGTGCCAGCAGCTTTGGAGGCGGGAGCTCCTACGAGCAGTACTTC,CASSFGGGSSYEQYF
TRBJ2-1,.,TRBV4-2,TRBD2,TGTGCCAGCAGTTTTAAGACTAGCTTTAACTCCTACAATGAGCAGTTCTTC,CASSFKTSFNSYNEQFF
TRBJ1-1,.,TRBV14,.,TGTGCCAGCAGCCAAGATACGGGGGTTATGACTGAAGCTTTCTTT,CASSQDTGVMTEAFF
TRBJ2-1,.,TRBV14,TRBD1,TGTGCCAGCAGCCAAGACCGGACAGGGCGGAATGAGCAGTTCTTC,CASSQDRTGRNEQFF
TRBJ2-5,.,TRBV5-6,TRBD2,TGTGCCAGCAGCCTGGAGGGAGGGCAAGAGACCCAGTACTTC,CASSLEGGQETQYF
TRBJ2-2,.,TRBV27,TRBD2,TGTGCCAGCAAGGGACTAGCGGGAGTCGCCGGGGAGCTGTTTTTT,CASKGLAGVAGELFF
TRBJ2-3,few,TRBV12-5,.,TGTGCTAGTGGTTATTTGATAGCAGATACGCAGTATTTT,CASGYLIADTQYF
TRBJ2-7,.,TRBV5-6,.,TGTGCCAGCAGCTTGGGCCGGTCCTACGAGCAGTACTTC,CASSLGRSYEQYF
TRBJ2-5,.,TRBV28,.,TGTGCCAGCAGTTCACCTGGACAGCCCCGAGAGACCCAGTACTTC,CASSSPGQPRETQYF
TRBJ2-2,.,TRBV10-3,.,TGTGCCATCAGTGCACAATCTGCGGGGCTGTTTTTT,CAISAQSAGLFF
TRBJ2-2,once,TRBV9,.,TGTGCCAGCGGGGGGGGCACATCGAACACCGGGGAGCTGTTTTTT,CASGGGTSNTGELFF
TRBJ2-2,.,TRBV6-4,TRBD2,TGTGCCAGCAGTGACTCCCAGCCTAGCGGGGGGGGACAGTGCACCGGGGAGCTGTTTTTT,CASSDSQPSGGGQCTGELFF
TRBJ2-7,once,TRBV6-5,.,TGTGCCAGCAGTTTGGAACAAGGCAGGGAGCAGTACTTC,CASSLEQGREQYF
TRBJ1-2,.,TRBV7-8,TRBD1,TGTGCCAGCAGCTCCACAGGGGGCGCCAATGGCTACACCTTC,CASSSTGGANGYTF
TRBJ2-5,.,TRBV5-1,.,TGCGCCAGCAGCCCTGGGCCAGGCCAAGAGACCCAGTACTTC,CASSPGPGQETQYF
TRBJ2-5,.,TRBV25-1,.,TGTGCCAGCAGACGTACAGGGTCCCAAGAGACCCAGTACTTC,CASRRTGSQETQYF
TRBJ2-7,.,TRBV25-1,TRBD2,TGTGCCAGCAGTGCAACTAGCGGGAGGGGGGAGTACGAGCAGTACTTC,CASSATSGRGEYEQYF
TRBJ2-3,once,TRBV5-1,.,TGCGCCAGCAGCTTGACAGGGCCGCAGGGCACAGATACGCAGTATTTT,CASSLTGPQGTDTQYF
TRBJ2-3,.,TRBV19,TRBD2,TGTGCCAGTAGTATTAGCGGGAGCAGAACAGATACGCAGTATTTT,CASSISGSRTDTQYF
TRBJ2-2,.,TRBV14,TRBD2,TGTGCCAGCAGCCAAGATTGGCGGACTAGCGGGAGGGCCGCCCGGGAGCTGTTTTTT,CASSQDWRTSGRAARELFF
TRBJ2-5,once,TRBV6-6,.,TGTGCCAGCAGTAATTACAGGAATGGGGAGACCCAGTACTTC,CASSNYRNGETQYF
TRBJ2-4,.,TRBV5-4,.,TGTGCCAGCAGCCCCGGCGGTTTGGGAAACATTCAGTACTTC,CASSPGGLGNIQYF
TRBJ1-5,.,TRBV10-2,TRBD1,TGCGCCAGCACCGTGACAGGGGAAGGTCAGCCCCAGCATTTT,CASTVTGEGQPQHF
TRBJ2-3,.,TRBV2,.,TGTGCCAGCAATGGGAGGCAGGGCAAAGATACGCAGTATTTT,CASNGRQGKDTQYF
TRBJ2-7,.,TRBV19,.,TGTGCCAGTAGTATACAACAGAGCTACGAGCAGTACTTC,CASSIQQSYEQYF
TRBJ2-4,.,TRBV5-1,TRBD1,TGCGCCAGCAGCTTGGATGGACAGGGGAACATTCAGTACTTC,CASSLDGQGNIQYF
TRBJ2-7,.,TRBV12-5,TRBD1,TGTGCTAGTGAGGACAGGTACGAGCAGTACTTC,CASEDRYEQYF
TRBJ2-1,.,TRBV27,TRBD1,TGTGCCAGCAGTAGCCGGGACAGAGCCTACAATGAGCAGTTCTTC,CASSSRDRAYNEQFF
TRBJ2-2,.,TRBV18,.,.,CASSLFGEGRAGNPNTGELFF
TRBJ2-7,.,TRBV4-1,TRBD2,TGCGCCAGCAGCCACATAGCGGGGGGCCCCTACGAGCAGTACTTC,CASSHIAGGPYEQYF
TRBJ2-1,few,TRBV4-3,.,TGCGCCAGCAGCCAAGCGGGAGAGGCCTACAATGAGCAGTTCTTC,CASSQAGEAYNEQFF
TRBJ1-5,few,TRBV19,TRBD1,TGTGCGACGGACAGGGGTAGCAATCAGCCCCAGCATTTT,CATDRGSNQPQHF